The entry that follows covers one T cell receptor beta chain sequence. Its antigen is not known. This sample was included in a study of cytomegalovirus exposure and HLA in healthy donors. As for the study in general: The use of the same platform for the 95 to 150 validation repertoires and the roughly 630 first-cohort repertoires was reported by a later analysis. Overall study results and limits: Altogether, 150 to 200 TCR beta chains were recorded as cytomegalovirus-associated.

TCRdb's copy holds only in-frame clones and misses some; the assay was immunoSEQ multiplex PCR. Of about 160,000 clones listed, around 85% are singletons. The sequence was collected from a woman aged 25 to 39 in good health and CMV-seronegative. Sequenced: PBMCs.

In DNA, the CDR3 is TGTGCCAGCAGCGCGGCAGGGGGGGTACCCGGGGAGCTGTTTTTT. It codes for CASSAAGGVPGELFF. The V gene is TRBV5-6, the J gene TRBJ2-2; D is tentatively TRBD1 or TRBD2 (7 bases each). This CDR3 spans 15 amino acids. With 4 bases removed from V and 6 bases from J, the gap between germline ends came to 16 bases. Germline V lookup: CDR1 SGHDT, CDR2 YYEEEE. Using reference TRBV5-6 and TRBJ2-2 for the parts outside the CDR3, the full variable domain is DAGVTQSPTHLIKTRGQQVTLRCSPKSGHDTVSWYQQALGQGPQFIFQYYEEEERQRGNFPDRFSGHQFPNYSSELNVNALLLGDSALYLCASSAAGGVPGELFFGEGSRLTVL.